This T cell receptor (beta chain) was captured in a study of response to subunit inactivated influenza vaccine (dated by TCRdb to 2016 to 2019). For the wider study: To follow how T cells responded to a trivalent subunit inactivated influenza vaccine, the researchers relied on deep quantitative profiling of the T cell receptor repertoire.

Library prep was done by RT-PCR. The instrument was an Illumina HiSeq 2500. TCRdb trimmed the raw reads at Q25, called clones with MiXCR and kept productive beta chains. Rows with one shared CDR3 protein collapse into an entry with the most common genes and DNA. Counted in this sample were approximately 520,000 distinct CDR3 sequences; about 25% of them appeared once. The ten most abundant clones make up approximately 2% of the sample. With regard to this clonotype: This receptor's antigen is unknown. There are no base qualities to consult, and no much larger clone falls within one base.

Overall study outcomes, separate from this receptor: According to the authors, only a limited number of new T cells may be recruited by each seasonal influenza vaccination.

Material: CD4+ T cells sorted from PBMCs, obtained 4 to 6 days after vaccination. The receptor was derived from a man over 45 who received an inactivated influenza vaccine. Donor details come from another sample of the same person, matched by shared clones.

CDR3 sequence: CASSLASGAYEQYF. The DNA reads TGTGCCAGCAGCTTGGCTAGCGGGGCCTACGAGCAGTACTTC. The sequence links TRBV11-2 to TRBJ2-7, with TRBD2 identical over 9 junction bases. The junction shows trimming of 3 bases on V and 2 bases on J, and the gene matches do not reach 2 bases of it. Its CDR3 holds 14 amino acids, cysteine through phenylalanine. Left in the record is the CDR3 DNA by itself, 42 bases read in frame from the first base. From the germline V gene, CDR1 is SGHAT and CDR2 is FQNNGV.